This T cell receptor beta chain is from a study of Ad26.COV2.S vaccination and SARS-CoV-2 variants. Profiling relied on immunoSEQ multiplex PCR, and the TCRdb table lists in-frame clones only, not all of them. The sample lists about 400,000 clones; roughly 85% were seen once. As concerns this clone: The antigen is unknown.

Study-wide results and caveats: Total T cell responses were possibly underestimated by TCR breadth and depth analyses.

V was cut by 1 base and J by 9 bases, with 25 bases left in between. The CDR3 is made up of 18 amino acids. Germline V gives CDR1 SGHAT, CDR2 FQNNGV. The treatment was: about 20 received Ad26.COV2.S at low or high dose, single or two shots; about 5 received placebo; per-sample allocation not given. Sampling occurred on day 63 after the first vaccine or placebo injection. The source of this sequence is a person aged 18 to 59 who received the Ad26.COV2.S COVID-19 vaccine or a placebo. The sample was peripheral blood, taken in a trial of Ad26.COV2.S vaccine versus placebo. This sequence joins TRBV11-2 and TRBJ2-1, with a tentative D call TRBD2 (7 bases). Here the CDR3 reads CASSLVLTGSGRGGEQFF. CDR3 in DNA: TGTGCCAGCAGCTTAGTGCTGACTGGATCGGGGAGGGGGGGTGAGCAGTTCTTC. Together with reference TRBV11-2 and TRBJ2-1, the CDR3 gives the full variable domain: EAGVAQSPRYKIIEKRQSVAFWCNPISGHATLYWYQQILGQGPKLLIQFQNNGVVDDSQLPKDRFSAERLKGVDSTLKIQPAKLEDSAVYLCASSLVLTGSGRGGEQFFGPGTRLTVL.